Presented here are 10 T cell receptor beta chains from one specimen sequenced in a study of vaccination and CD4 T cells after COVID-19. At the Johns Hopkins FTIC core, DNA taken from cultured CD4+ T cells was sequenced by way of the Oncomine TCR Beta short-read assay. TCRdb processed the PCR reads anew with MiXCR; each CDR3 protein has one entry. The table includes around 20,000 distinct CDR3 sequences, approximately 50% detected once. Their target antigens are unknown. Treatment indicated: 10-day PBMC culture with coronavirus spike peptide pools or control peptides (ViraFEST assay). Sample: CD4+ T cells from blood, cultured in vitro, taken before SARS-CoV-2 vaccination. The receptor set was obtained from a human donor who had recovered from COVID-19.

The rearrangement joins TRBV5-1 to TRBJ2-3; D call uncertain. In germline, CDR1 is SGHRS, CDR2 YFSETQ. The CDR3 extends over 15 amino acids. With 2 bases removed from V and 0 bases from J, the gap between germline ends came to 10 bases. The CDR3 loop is CASSFRLTSTDTQYF. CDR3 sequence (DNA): TGCGCCAGCAGCTTCCGTCTCACTAGCACAGATACGCAGTATTTT.

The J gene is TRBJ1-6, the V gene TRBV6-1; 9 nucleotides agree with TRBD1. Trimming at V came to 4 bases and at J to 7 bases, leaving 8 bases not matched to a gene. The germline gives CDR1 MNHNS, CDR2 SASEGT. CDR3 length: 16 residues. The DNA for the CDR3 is TGTGCCAGCAGTGTAGCCCAGACAGGGGGAAATTCACCCCTCCACTTT. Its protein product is CASSVAQTGGNSPLHF.

As DNA, the CDR3 is TGTGCCAGCAGCTTGTTTAGCAATCAGCCCCAGCATTTT. Its translation is CASSLFSNQPQHF. This chain uses TRBV7-2 with TRBJ1-5, with D uncertain. This CDR3 spans 13 amino acids. Trimming took 3 bases from V and 0 from J, leaving 3 bases between them. The germline V gene encodes CDR1 SGHTA and CDR2 FQGNSA.

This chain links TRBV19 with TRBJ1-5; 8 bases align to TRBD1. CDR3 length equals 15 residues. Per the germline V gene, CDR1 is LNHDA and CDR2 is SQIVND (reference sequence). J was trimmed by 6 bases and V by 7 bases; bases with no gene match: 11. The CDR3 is CASTIGQGASQPQHF. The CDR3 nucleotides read TGTGCCAGTACCATCGGGCAGGGGGCGAGTCAGCCCCAGCATTTT.

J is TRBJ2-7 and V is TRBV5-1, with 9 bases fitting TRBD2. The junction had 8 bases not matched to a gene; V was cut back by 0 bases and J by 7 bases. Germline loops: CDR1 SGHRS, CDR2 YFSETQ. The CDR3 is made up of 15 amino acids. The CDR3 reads CASSLVGGRAGEQYF. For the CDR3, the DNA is TGCGCCAGCAGCTTGGTTGGCGGGAGGGCCGGGGAGCAGTACTTC.

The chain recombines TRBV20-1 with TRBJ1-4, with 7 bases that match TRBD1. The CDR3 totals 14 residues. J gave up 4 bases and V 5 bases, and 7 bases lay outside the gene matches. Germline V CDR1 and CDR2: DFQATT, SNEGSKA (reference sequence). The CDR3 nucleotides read TGCAGTGCTCCTGGGGACAGCTTTAATGAAAAACTGTTTTTT. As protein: CSAPGDSFNEKLFF.

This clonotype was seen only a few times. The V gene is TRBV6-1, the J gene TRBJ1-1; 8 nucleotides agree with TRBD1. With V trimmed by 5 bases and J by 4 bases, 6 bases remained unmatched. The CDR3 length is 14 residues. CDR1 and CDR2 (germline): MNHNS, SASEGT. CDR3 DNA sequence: TGTGCCAGCAGTCGATTCGGACAGGGCACTGAAGCTTTCTTT. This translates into CASSRFGQGTEAFF.

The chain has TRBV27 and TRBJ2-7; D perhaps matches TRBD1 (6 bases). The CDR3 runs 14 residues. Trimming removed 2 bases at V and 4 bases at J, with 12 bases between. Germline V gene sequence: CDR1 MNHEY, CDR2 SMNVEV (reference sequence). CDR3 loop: CASSLVGQEYEQYF. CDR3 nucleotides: TGTGCCAGCAGTTTAGTGGGACAAGAATACGAGCAGTACTTC.

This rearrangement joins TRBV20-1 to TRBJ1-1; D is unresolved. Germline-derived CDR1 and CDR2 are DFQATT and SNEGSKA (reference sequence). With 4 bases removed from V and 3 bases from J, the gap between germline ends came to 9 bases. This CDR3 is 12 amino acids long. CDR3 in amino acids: CSAKVGDTEAFF. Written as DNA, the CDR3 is TGCAGTGCTAAGGTCGGCGACACTGAAGCTTTCTTT.

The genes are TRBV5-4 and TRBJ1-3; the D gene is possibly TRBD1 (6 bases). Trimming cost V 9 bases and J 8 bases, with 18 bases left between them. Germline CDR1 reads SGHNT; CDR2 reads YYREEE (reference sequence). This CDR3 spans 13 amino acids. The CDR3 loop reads CATAYTGTDTIYF. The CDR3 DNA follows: TGTGCCACCGCTTACACAGGGACGGACACCATATATTTT.